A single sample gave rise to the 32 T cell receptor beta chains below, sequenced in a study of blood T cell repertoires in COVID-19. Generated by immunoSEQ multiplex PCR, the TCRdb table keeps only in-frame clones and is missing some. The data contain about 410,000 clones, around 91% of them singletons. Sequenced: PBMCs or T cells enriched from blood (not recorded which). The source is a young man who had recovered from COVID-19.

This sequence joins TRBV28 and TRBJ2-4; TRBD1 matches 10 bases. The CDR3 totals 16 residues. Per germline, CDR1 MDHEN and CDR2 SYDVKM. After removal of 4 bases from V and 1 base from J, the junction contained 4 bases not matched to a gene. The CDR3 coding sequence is TGTGCCAGCAGTTCGGGGACAGGGGTCGCCAAAAACATTCAGTACTTC. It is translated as CASSSGTGVAKNIQYF.

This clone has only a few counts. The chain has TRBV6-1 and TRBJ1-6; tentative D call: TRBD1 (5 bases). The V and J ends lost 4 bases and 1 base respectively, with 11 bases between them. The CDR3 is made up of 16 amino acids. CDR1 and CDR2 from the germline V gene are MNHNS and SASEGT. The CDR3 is CASSADSSSYNSPLHF. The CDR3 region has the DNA TGTGCCAGCAGTGCTGACAGCTCGTCCTATAATTCACCCCTCCACTTT.

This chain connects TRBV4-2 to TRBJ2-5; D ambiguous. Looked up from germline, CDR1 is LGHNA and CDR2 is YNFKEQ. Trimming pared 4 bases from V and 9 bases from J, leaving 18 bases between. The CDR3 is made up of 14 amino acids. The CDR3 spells CASSPRPLKVAQYF. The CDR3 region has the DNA TGTGCCAGCAGCCCTAGACCCCTCAAAGTGGCCCAGTACTTC.

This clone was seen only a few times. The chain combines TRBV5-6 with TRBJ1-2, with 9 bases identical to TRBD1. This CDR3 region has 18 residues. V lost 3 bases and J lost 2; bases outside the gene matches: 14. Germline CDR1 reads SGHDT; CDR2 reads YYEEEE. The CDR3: CASSYEGTGQGSNYGYTF. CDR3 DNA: TGTGCCAGCAGCTACGAAGGGACGGGACAGGGCTCCAACTATGGCTACACCTTC.

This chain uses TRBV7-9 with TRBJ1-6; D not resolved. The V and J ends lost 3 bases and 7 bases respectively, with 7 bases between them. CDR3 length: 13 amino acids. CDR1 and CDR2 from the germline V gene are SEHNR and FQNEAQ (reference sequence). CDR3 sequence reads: CASSLNGNSPLHF. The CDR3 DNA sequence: TGTGCCAGCAGCTTGAACGGGAATTCACCCCTCCACTTT.

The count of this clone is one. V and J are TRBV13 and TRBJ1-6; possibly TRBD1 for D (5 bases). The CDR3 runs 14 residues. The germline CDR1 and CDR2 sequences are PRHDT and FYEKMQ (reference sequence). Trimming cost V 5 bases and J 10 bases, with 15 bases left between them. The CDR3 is CASSPVQGGSPLHF. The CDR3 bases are TGTGCCAGCAGCCCAGTGCAGGGTGGGTCACCCCTCCACTTT.

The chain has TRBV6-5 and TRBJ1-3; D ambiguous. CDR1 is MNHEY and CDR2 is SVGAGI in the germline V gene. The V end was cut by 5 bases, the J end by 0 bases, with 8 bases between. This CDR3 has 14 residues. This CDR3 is CASSPLFSGNTIYF. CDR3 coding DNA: TGTGCCAGCAGTCCACTATTCTCTGGAAACACCATATATTTT.

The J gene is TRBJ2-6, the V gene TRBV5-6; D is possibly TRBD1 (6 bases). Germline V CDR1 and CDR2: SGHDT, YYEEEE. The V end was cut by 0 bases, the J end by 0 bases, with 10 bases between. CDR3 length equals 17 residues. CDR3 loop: CASSLDREASGANVLTF. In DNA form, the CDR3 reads TGTGCCAGCAGCTTGGACAGGGAAGCCTCTGGGGCCAACGTCCTGACTTTC.

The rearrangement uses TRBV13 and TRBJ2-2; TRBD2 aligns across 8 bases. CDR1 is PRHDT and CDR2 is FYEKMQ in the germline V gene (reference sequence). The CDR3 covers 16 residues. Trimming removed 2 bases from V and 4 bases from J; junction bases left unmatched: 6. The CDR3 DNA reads TGTGCCAGCAGCTTAACAGATAGCGGGACCACCGGGGAGCTGTTTTTT. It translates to CASSLTDSGTTGELFF.

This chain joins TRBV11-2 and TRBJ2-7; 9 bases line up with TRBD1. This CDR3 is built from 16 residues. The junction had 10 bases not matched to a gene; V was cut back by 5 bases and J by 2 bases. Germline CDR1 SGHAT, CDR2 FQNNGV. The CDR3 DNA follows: TGTGCCAGCAGCCCGTGGACAGGGGAAGAGACCTACGAGCAGTACTTC. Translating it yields CASSPWTGEETYEQYF.

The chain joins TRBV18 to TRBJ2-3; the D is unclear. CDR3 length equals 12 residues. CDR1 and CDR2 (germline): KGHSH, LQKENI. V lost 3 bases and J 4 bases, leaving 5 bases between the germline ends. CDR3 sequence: CASSPAADTQYF. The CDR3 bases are TGTGCCAGCTCACCGGCGGCAGATACGCAGTATTTT.

CDR3 DNA: TGTGCCAGCAGCTTACAGGGGGACCCTGGCTACACCTTC. It encodes CASSLQGDPGYTF. The chain links TRBV28 to TRBJ1-2; TRBD1 matches 8 bases. Per germline, CDR1 MDHEN and CDR2 SYDVKM. The V gene end was trimmed by 6 bases and the J gene end by 7 bases; junction bases not matched to a gene: 7. The length of the CDR3 is 13 residues.

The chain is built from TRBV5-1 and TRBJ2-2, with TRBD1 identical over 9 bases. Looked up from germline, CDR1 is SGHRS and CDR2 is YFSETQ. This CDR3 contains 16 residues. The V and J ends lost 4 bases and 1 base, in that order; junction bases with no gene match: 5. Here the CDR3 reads CASSGTGILNTGELFF. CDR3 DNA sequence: TGCGCCAGCAGCGGGACAGGGATCCTGAACACCGGGGAGCTGTTTTTT.

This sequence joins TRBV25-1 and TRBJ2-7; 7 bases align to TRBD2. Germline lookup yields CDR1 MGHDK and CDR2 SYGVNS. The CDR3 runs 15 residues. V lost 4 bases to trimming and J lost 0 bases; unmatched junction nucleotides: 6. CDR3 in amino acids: CASSGQRENSYEQYF. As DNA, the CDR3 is TGTGCCAGCAGTGGGCAGCGGGAAAACTCCTACGAGCAGTACTTC.

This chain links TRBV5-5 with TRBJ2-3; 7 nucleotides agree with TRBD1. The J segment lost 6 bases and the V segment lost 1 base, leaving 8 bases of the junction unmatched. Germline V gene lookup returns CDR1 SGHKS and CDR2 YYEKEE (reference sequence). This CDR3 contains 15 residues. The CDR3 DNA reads TGTGCCAGCAGCTTGACCGTACAGGGGTCGGATACGCAGTATTTT. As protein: CASSLTVQGSDTQYF.

The CDR3 DNA follows: TGTGCCAGCAGTATAGCGGGAGTAAACGAGCAGTACTTC. It is translated as CASSIAGVNEQYF. This chain links TRBV2 with TRBJ2-7; TRBD2 aligns across 9 bases. Germline V gene data show CDR1 as SNHLY and CDR2 as FYNNEI. The CDR3 consists of 13 residues. V lost 5 bases and J lost 5; bases outside the gene matches: 4.

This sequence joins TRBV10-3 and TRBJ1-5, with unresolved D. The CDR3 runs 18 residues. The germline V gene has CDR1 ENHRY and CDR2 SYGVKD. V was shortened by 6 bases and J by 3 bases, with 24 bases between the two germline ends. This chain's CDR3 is CAIRSIIPSLTPNQPQHF. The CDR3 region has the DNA TGTGCCATCAGATCCATAATCCCGAGCTTAACTCCCAATCAGCCCCAGCATTTT.

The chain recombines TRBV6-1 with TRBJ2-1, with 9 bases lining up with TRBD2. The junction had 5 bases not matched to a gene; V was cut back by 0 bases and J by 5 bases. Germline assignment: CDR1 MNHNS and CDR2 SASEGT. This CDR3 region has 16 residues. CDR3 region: CASSEAGTSRNNEQFF. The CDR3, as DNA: TGTGCCAGCAGTGAAGCCGGGACTAGCAGAAACAATGAGCAGTTCTTC.

The CDR3 is CSVKGMYNEQFF. As DNA, the CDR3 is TGCAGCGTGAAGGGGATGTACAATGAGCAGTTCTTC. The chain couples TRBV29-1 to TRBJ2-1; possible D gene TRBD1, 5 bases. V was shortened by 6 bases and J by 4 bases, with 10 bases between the two germline ends. The CDR3 is made up of 12 amino acids. Looked up from germline, CDR1 is SQVTM and CDR2 is ANQGSEA.

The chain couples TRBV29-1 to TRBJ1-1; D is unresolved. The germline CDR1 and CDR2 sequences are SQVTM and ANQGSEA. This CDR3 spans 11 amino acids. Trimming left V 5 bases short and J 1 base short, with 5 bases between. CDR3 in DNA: TGCAGCGTTAAGCAGAACACTGAAGCTTTCTTT. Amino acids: CSVKQNTEAFF. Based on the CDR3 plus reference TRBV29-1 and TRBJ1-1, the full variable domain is SAVISQKPSRDICQRGTSLTIQCQVDSQVTMMFWYRQQPGQSLTLIATANQGSEATYESGFVIDKFPISRPNLTFSTLTVSNMSPEDSSIYLCSVKQNTEAFFGQGTRLTVV.

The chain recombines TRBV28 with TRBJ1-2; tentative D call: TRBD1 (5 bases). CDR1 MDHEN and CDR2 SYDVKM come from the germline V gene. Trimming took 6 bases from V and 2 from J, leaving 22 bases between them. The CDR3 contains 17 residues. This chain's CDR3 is CASSPSRGESWNYGYTF. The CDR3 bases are TGTGCCAGCAGCCCATCTCGGGGGGAAAGTTGGAACTATGGCTACACCTTC.

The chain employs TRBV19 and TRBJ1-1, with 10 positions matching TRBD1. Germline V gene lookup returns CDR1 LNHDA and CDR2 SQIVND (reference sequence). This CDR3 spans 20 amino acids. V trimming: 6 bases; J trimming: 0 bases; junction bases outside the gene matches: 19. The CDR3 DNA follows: TGTGCCAGTAGCCTAATAATTCGGATGGGACAGGGGACCATGAACACTGAAGCTTTCTTT. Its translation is CASSLIIRMGQGTMNTEAFF.

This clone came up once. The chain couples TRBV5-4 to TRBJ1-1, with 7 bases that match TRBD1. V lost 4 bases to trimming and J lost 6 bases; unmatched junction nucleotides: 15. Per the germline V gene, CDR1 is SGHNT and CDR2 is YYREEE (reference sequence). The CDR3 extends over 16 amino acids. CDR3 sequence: CASSQGEGGSGPEAFF. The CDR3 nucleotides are TGTGCCAGCAGCCAGGGGGAAGGGGGCTCAGGTCCTGAAGCTTTCTTT.

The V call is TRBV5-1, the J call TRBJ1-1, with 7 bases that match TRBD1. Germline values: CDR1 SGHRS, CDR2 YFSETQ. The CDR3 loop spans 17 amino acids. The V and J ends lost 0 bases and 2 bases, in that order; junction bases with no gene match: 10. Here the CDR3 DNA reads TGCGCCAGCAGCTTGGGGGACAGCGACACACGAAACACTGAAGCTTTCTTT. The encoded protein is CASSLGDSDTRNTEAFF.

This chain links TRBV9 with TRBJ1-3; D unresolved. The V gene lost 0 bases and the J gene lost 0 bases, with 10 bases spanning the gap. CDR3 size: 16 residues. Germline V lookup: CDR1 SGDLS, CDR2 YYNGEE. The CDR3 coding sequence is TGTGCCAGCAGCGTAGTGGAGGGCTTCTCTGGAAACACCATATATTTT. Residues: CASSVVEGFSGNTIYF.

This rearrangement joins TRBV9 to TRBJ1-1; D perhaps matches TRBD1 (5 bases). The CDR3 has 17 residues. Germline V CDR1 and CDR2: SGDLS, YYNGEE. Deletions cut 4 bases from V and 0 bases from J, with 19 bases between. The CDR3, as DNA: TGTGCCAGCAGCTCCCCTCCCGGGGGACCATTGAACACTGAAGCTTTCTTT. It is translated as CASSSPPGGPLNTEAFF.

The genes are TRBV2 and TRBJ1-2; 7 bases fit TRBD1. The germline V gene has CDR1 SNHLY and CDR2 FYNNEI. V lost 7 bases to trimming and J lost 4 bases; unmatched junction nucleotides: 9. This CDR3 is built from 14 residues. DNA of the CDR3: TGTGCCAGCATCGTACAGGGGCGTACCTATGGCTACACCTTC. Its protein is CASIVQGRTYGYTF.

The CDR3 DNA sequence: TGCGCCAGCAGCTTGGGGACAGGGAAGCGAAACACCATATATTTT. This encodes CASSLGTGKRNTIYF. This rearrangement joins TRBV5-1 to TRBJ1-3, with 8 bases lining up with TRBD1. Germline CDR1 and CDR2: SGHRS and YFSETQ. The V gene end was trimmed by 0 bases and the J gene end by 5 bases; junction bases not matched to a gene: 4. This CDR3 is 15 amino acids long.

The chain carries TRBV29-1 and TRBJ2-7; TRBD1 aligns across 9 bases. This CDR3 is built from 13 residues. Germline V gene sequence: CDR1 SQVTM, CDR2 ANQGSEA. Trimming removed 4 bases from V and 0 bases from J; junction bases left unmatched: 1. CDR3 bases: TGCAGCGTTGGGGACAGGGACTCCTACGAGCAGTACTTC. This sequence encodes CSVGDRDSYEQYF.

The CDR3 is CASSPGTGNQPQHF. The CDR3 bases are TGCGCCAGCAGCCCAGGGACAGGGAATCAGCCCCAGCATTTT. The gene calls are TRBV5-1 and TRBJ1-5; TRBD1 matches 9 bases. The CDR3 covers 14 residues. Germline CDR1 is SGHRS and CDR2 is YFSETQ. The V gene end was trimmed by 4 bases and the J gene end by 4 bases; junction bases not matched to a gene: 3.

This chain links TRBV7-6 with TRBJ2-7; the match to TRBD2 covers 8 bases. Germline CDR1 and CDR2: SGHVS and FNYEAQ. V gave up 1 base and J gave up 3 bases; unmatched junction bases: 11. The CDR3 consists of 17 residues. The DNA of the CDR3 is TGTGCCAGCAGCTTAGGGACGGGGCGGGAGGTTTTCTACGAGCAGTACTTC. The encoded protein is CASSLGTGREVFYEQYF.

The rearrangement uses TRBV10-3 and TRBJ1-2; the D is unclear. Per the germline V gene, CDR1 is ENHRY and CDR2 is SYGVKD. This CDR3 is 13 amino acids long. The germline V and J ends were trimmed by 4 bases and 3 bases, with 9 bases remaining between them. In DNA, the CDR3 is TGTGCCATCAGTGCAGAGGCAGACTATGGCTACACCTTC. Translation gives CAISAEADYGYTF.